This T cell receptor beta chain derives from a study of T cell repertoires in cytomegalovirus infection. Across the study: The authors relied on CMV epitopes, both recently identified HLA-C-restricted and well-studied HLA-B-restricted. General study results and limits: The response measured ex vivo was dominated by TCR beta clonotypes (HLA-C-restricted and CMV-specific). Identification of carriers of CMV plus the relevant HLA was performed using cumulative public TCR beta family frequency.

A word on this clonotype: The antigen remains undetermined.

CDR3 length: 14 amino acids. V lost 3 bases, J lost 1 base, and 8 bases lay in between. Germline V gives CDR1 MNHEY, CDR2 SMNVEV (reference sequence). TCRdb called the reads again in MiXCR, with one record for every CDR3 protein. The table lists roughly 990,000 distinct CDR3 sequences, around 30% of them singletons. V usage is TRBV27 and J usage is TRBJ2-3; D not certain. This specimen was cultured CD8+ T cells from PBMCs, taken from culture after CMV antigen stimulation. The clonotype comes from a human donor in good health (CMV status not recorded). Some clones in this sample may be carry-over from other donors' samples. The CDR3: CASSFDSRTDTQYF. CDR3 bases: TGTGCCAGCAGTTTTGACTCGCGCACAGATACGCAGTATTTT.